These 24 T cell receptor beta chains were sequenced from one sample in a study of blood T cell repertoires in COVID-19. Profiling relied on immunoSEQ multiplex PCR, and the TCRdb table lists in-frame clones only, not all of them. The data hold 300,000 to 500,000 clones, with 70% to 90% observed a single time. The sample taken for sequencing was PBMCs or T cells enriched from blood (not recorded which). These receptors originate from a woman in her 30s with acute COVID-19.

This sequence joins TRBV7-9 and TRBJ1-2; D perhaps matches TRBD1 (6 bases). Germline V lookup: CDR1 SEHNR, CDR2 FQNEAQ (reference sequence). V was shortened by 7 bases and J by 6 bases, with 15 bases between the two germline ends. The CDR3 has 13 amino acids. DNA for the CDR3: TGTGCCAGCACTTTGGGGGGCATTGATGGCTACACCTTC. Translating gives CASTLGGIDGYTF.

The gene calls are TRBV6-4 and TRBJ1-2; TRBD1 matches 7 bases. The CDR3 consists of 15 residues. In germline, CDR1 is MRHNA, CDR2 SNTAGT. V lost 0 bases, J lost 6 bases, and 7 bases stayed unmatched. CDR3 loop: CASSDSRTGSHGYTF. DNA of the CDR3: TGTGCCAGCAGTGACTCAAGGACAGGAAGTCATGGCTACACCTTC.

Of note for this clone: One end of the junction varies from germline; a read error may be responsible. The rearrangement joins TRBV28 to TRBJ2-5; D call uncertain. The CDR3 has 13 amino acids. The germline gives CDR1 MDHEN, CDR2 SYDVKM. CDR3 DNA: TGTGCCAGCAGTTTATTAATTCAGGATAACCCGGACTTC. Translated, it gives CASSLLIQDNPDF.

The chain recombines TRBV20-1 with TRBJ2-2; D remains ambiguous. Per the germline V gene, CDR1 is DFQATT and CDR2 is SNEGSKA (reference sequence). The CDR3 has 9 amino acids. CDR3: CTAVGELFF. In nucleotides, the CDR3 is TGCACCGCGGTCGGGGAGCTGTTTTTT.

This clone was counted once. This sequence joins TRBV7-2 and TRBJ2-1, with 8 positions matching TRBD2. The V and J ends lost 5 bases and 5 bases, in that order; junction bases with no gene match: 11. This CDR3 contains 16 residues. The V gene's germline CDR1 is SGHTA and CDR2 FQGNSA. The CDR3: CASSTPGTRSNNEQFF. The CDR3 bases are TGTGCCAGCAGCACGCCCGGGACTAGATCTAACAATGAGCAGTTCTTC.

The chain has TRBV5-5 and TRBJ2-7; 8 bases map to TRBD1. The CDR3 contains 13 residues. Looked up from germline, CDR1 is SGHKS and CDR2 is YYEKEE (reference sequence). V was clipped by 4 bases and J by 4 bases; unmatched bases: 4. CDR3 protein: CASSLQGEYEQYF. The CDR3 coding sequence is TGTGCCAGCAGCCTACAGGGGGAGTACGAGCAGTACTTC. Full variable domain (outside the CDR3, taken from reference TRBV5-5 and TRBJ2-7): DAGVTQSPTHLIKTRGQQVTLRCSPISGHKSVSWYQQVLGQGPQFIFQYYEKEERGRGNFPDRFSARQFPNYSSELNVNALLLGDSALYLCASSLQGEYEQYFGPGTRLTVT.

The V and J genes are TRBV5-1 and TRBJ2-7; no firm D call. The CDR3 has 12 amino acids. In germline, CDR1 is SGHRS, CDR2 YFSETQ. The V end was cut by 0 bases, the J end by 5 bases, with 6 bases between. The CDR3 here is CASSLVAHEQYF. CDR3 DNA sequence: TGCGCCAGCAGCTTGGTCGCGCACGAGCAGTACTTC. Using reference TRBV5-1 and TRBJ2-7 for the parts outside the CDR3, the full variable domain is KAGVTQTPRYLIKTRGQQVTLSCSPISGHRSVSWYQQTPGQGLQFLFEYFSETQRNKGNFPGRFSGRQFSNSRSEMNVSTLELGDSALYLCASSLVAHEQYFGPGTRLTVT.

To note about this clone: The same CDR3 is also encoded by other DNA sequences in this sample. This chain uses TRBV3-1 (or the pseudogene TRBV3-2) with TRBJ1-6; D is perhaps TRBD1 (5 bases). The germline V and J ends were trimmed by 1 base and 4 bases, with 5 bases remaining between them. The CDR3 length is 14 residues. Germline CDR1 LGHDT, CDR2 YNNKEL (reference sequence). The CDR3 sequence: CASSQGQYNSPLHF. CDR3 bases: TGTGCCAGCAGCCAAGGACAGTATAATTCACCCCTCCACTTT.

J is TRBJ1-3 and V is TRBV12-5, with TRBD1 as a possible D gene (5 bases). The CDR3 contains 13 residues. Germline CDR1 LGHNT, CDR2 FRNRAP. V was pared by 8 bases and J by 1 base, with 9 bases between. The CDR3 is CASLQGSGNTIYF. The DNA of the CDR3 is TGTGCTAGTTTGCAGGGTTCTGGAAACACCATATATTTT.

The rearrangement links TRBV5-1 to TRBJ2-3; 7 nucleotides match TRBD1. The trim removed 4 bases at V and 3 bases at J, leaving 8 bases unmatched. Germline CDR1 and CDR2: SGHRS and YFSETQ. This CDR3 region has 15 residues. The CDR3, as DNA: TGCGCCAGCAGCGGCGGACAGGAATTAACAGATACGCAGTATTTT. Its protein is CASSGGQELTDTQYF.

This rearrangement joins TRBV5-1 to TRBJ1-2, with 10 bases lining up with TRBD1. Germline CDR1 SGHRS, CDR2 YFSETQ. Losses at the gene ends were 4 bases for V and 7 bases for J; bases not matched to a gene: 4. The CDR3 loop spans 13 amino acids. In nucleotides, the CDR3 is TGCGCCAGCAGCCCGGACAGGGGGGTTGGCTACACCTTC. Amino acids: CASSPDRGVGYTF.

The gene calls are TRBV7-9 and TRBJ1-2; the D gene is possibly TRBD1 (5 bases). Germline CDR1 and CDR2: SEHNR and FQNEAQ (reference sequence). V lost 5 bases and J 4 bases, leaving 11 bases between the germline ends. CDR3 size: 13 residues. The CDR3 protein is CASSESTVYGYTF. The DNA for the CDR3 is TGTGCCAGCAGCGAATCGACAGTCTATGGCTACACCTTC.

This clone came up once. This chain links TRBV5-5 with TRBJ2-2; D is undetermined. CDR1 is SGHKS, CDR2 YYEKEE, per germline (reference sequence). This CDR3 has 13 amino acids. V shed 3 bases and J shed 4 bases, with 7 bases lying between them. The CDR3 sequence: CASSSYTTGELFF. The CDR3 bases are TGTGCCAGCAGCTCTTACACCACCGGGGAGCTGTTTTTT.

The chain carries TRBV18 and TRBJ1-4, with TRBD1 as a possible D gene (6 bases). Germline values: CDR1 KGHSH, CDR2 LQKENI. CDR3 length: 16 amino acids. The germline V and J ends were trimmed by 1 base and 0 bases, with 9 bases remaining between them. The CDR3 DNA reads TGTGCCAGCTCACCACGGGGGCTGGCAACTAATGAAAAACTGTTTTTT. Amino acid sequence: CASSPRGLATNEKLFF. Drawing the rest from reference TRBV18 and TRBJ1-4, the complete variable domain is NAGVMQNPRHLVRRRGQEARLRCSPMKGHSHVYWYRQLPEEGLKFMVYLQKENIIDESGMPKERFSAEFPKEGPSILRIQQVVRGDSAAYFCASSPRGLATNEKLFFGSGTQLSVL.

Only one count was recorded for this clone. V usage is TRBV5-6 and J usage is TRBJ1-3, with 7 nucleotides matching TRBD1. CDR3 length: 16 residues. Germline CDR1 and CDR2: SGHDT and YYEEEE. V was clipped by 4 bases and J by 0 bases; unmatched bases: 7. This CDR3 reads CASSASTGRSGNTIYF. CDR3 coding DNA: TGTGCCAGCAGCGCCTCGACAGGGCGCTCTGGAAACACCATATATTTT.

V and J are TRBV9 and TRBJ1-2; a possible D gene is TRBD1 (5 bases). Trimming cost V 4 bases and J 2 bases, with 12 bases left between them. The V gene's germline CDR1 is SGDLS and CDR2 YYNGEE. The CDR3 spans 14 residues. The CDR3 region has the DNA TGTGCCAGCAGCCGGGGGTCGGCAAACTATGGCTACACCTTC. Its protein product is CASSRGSANYGYTF.

The rearrangement uses TRBV30 and TRBJ1-2; the D is unclear. Germline values: CDR1 GTSNPN, CDR2 SVGIG (reference sequence). V lost 5 bases to trimming and J lost 4 bases, with 14 bases between them. This CDR3 spans 13 amino acids. DNA of the CDR3: TGTGCCTGGGGCGCAGGTTATGGCTATGGCTACACCTTC. Residues: CAWGAGYGYGYTF.

The chain is built from TRBV10-1 and TRBJ2-3, with D unclear. Trimming took off 6 bases at V and 6 bases at J, with 10 bases between the two ends. This CDR3 region has 12 residues. Germline V gene data show CDR1 as WNHNN and CDR2 as SYGVQD (reference sequence). CDR3: CASSTYRDTQYF. In DNA form, the CDR3 reads TGCGCCAGCAGCACGTACCGGGATACGCAGTATTTT.

Written as DNA, the CDR3 is TGTGCCACCGCCCCCCCACTCCCTCCCTACGAGCAGTACTTC. Encoded protein: CATAPPLPPYEQYF. The J gene is TRBJ2-7, the V gene TRBV19; D call uncertain. Between the trimmed V and J ends, which lost 10 bases and 2 bases, there was a span of 18 bases. The CDR3 has 14 residues. CDR1 is LNHDA and CDR2 is SQIVND in the germline V gene (reference sequence).

V and J are TRBV3-1 (or the pseudogene TRBV3-2) and TRBJ2-2, with TRBD2 identical over 7 bases. CDR3 length: 15 residues. The V segment lost 8 bases and the J segment 2 bases; nucleotides outside the gene matches: 8. Germline CDR1 is LGHDT and CDR2 is YNNKEL (reference sequence). This chain's CDR3 is CASRNRLANTGELFF. CDR3 nucleotide sequence: TGTGCCAGCCGGAACAGACTAGCAAACACCGGGGAGCTGTTTTTT.

This chain connects TRBV7-9 to TRBJ1-1; no clear D gene. CDR1 and CDR2 (germline): SEHNR, FQNEAQ (reference sequence). V lost 2 bases, J lost 12 bases, and 13 bases lay in between. The CDR3 loop spans 12 amino acids. CDR3 coding DNA: TGTGCCAGCAGCTTAATTGGCCAGAAAACTTTCTTT. Translating gives CASSLIGQKTFF.

The chain uses TRBV5-1 and TRBJ2-3; 9 bases fit TRBD2. The CDR3 covers 15 residues. CDR1 is SGHRS and CDR2 is YFSETQ in the germline V gene. V was clipped by 4 bases and J by 2 bases; unmatched bases: 5. The CDR3 bases are TGCGCCAGCAGCCCCGGGACTAGCCTCACAGATACGCAGTATTTT. This gives the protein CASSPGTSLTDTQYF.

J is TRBJ2-2 and V is TRBV29-1; D perhaps matches TRBD2 (5 bases). CDR1 and CDR2 from the germline V gene are SQVTM and ANQGSEA. CDR3 length equals 14 residues. Deletions cut 7 bases from V and 0 bases from J, with 12 bases between. The CDR3 DNA is TGCAGCGCCCCCGGACTGACGAACACCGGGGAGCTGTTTTTT. It translates to CSAPGLTNTGELFF.

The rearrangement uses TRBV19 and TRBJ2-3, with 8 bases aligning to TRBD2. Losses at the gene ends were 5 bases for V and 0 bases for J; bases not matched to a gene: 7. Germline CDR1 reads LNHDA; CDR2 reads SQIVND (reference sequence). There are 16 residues in the CDR3. The CDR3 DNA reads as TGTGCCAGTAGTCCCCGGACTAGCAGGAGCACAGATACGCAGTATTTT. Protein: CASSPRTSRSTDTQYF.